The rows below give T cell receptor beta chains drawn from one sample of a study of regulatory T cells in long-lasting Graves disease. TCRdb redid the calling of the multiplex PCR reads with MiXCR, one entry per CDR3 protein. Counted here are under 500,000 distinct CDR3 sequences, approximately 16% occurring once; the ten biggest clones make up roughly a tenth. This sample also appeared in a second study, on T cells in Graves' hyperthyroidism and ophthalmopathy.

Sample: peripheral blood mononuclear cells (PBMCs), taken at new diagnosis, from a patient treated with antithyroid drugs. The receptors originated from a woman in her twenties or thirties with Graves disease. CDR3s include the opening cysteine and the closing phenylalanine or tryptophan. A D gene is named only where the DNA matches it firmly. Size is omitted from some rows. Given values are once, few, many or a class for expanded clones.

v_call: TRBV29-1
j_call: TRBJ2-5
d_call: .
clone_size: many
cdr3_aa: CSVGRVEETQYF
cdr3_nt: TGCAGCGTTGGACGTGTCGAAGAGACCCAGTACTTC

v_call: TRBV20-1
j_call: TRBJ1-2
d_call: .
clone_size: few
cdr3_aa: CSARDPAGSYYGYTF
cdr3_nt: TGCAGTGCTAGAGACCCCGCAGGGTCCTACTATGGCTACACCTTC

v_call: TRBV7-9
j_call: TRBJ2-7
d_call: .
clone_size: many
cdr3_aa: CASTIGGSGYEQYF
cdr3_nt: TGTGCCAGCACCATAGGTGGTAGCGGCTACGAGCAGTACTTC

v_call: TRBV6-1
j_call: TRBJ2-1
d_call: TRBD1
clone_size: many
cdr3_aa: CASSGTGAYNEQFF
cdr3_nt: TGTGCCAGCAGTGGGACAGGGGCCTACAATGAGCAGTTCTTC

v_call: TRBV14
j_call: TRBJ2-1
d_call: .
clone_size: few
cdr3_aa: CASSQSLNEQFF
cdr3_nt: TGTGCCAGCAGCCAGTCGCTTAATGAGCAGTTCTTC

v_call: TRBV6-2/TRBV6-3
j_call: TRBJ2-7
d_call: TRBD1
clone_size: .
cdr3_aa: CASSARRDRVDF
cdr3_nt: TGTGCCAGCAGCGCCCGCCGGGACAGGGTGGATTTC

v_call: TRBV7-9
j_call: TRBJ2-3
d_call: .
clone_size: .
cdr3_aa: CASSLRDISYPTDTQYF
cdr3_nt: TGTGCCAGCAGCCTCAGGGACATCTCCTACCCAACAGATACGCAGTATTTT

v_call: TRBV20-1
j_call: TRBJ1-2
d_call: .
clone_size: .
cdr3_aa: CSASRPYGYTF
cdr3_nt: TGCAGTGCTTCCCGTCCGTATGGCTACACCTTC

v_call: TRBV5-1
j_call: TRBJ2-7
d_call: .
clone_size: many
cdr3_aa: CASSGATRGEQYF
cdr3_nt: TGCGCCAGCAGCGGTGCTACCAGGGGCGAGCAGTACTTC

v_call: TRBV14
j_call: TRBJ2-1
d_call: .
clone_size: few
cdr3_aa: CASTPGLYNEQFF
cdr3_nt: TGTGCCAGCACCCCCGGGCTCTACAATGAGCAGTTCTTC

v_call: TRBV5-1
j_call: TRBJ2-5
d_call: .
clone_size: few
cdr3_aa: CASSLGVGGQFQETQYF
cdr3_nt: TGCGCCAGCAGCCTGGGGGTTGGCGGACAATTCCAAGAGACCCAGTACTTC